The 3 T cell receptor beta chains listed next were all sequenced from one sample in a study of immune cell composition in non-small cell lung cancer. Measured with immunoSEQ multiplex PCR; TCRdb has only the in-frame clones, and not every one. The sample lists approximately 6,800 clones, roughly 80% occurring once. Normal lung was taken at the farthest possible site, at least 3 cm from tumour. Sequencing was carried out using non-adjacent lung tissue. Source of these receptors: a human donor with non-small cell lung cancer.

The V gene is TRBV11-1, the J gene TRBJ2-1; D is unclear. Trimming took off 4 bases at V and 6 bases at J, with 10 bases between the two ends. Germline V gene lookup returns CDR1 SGHAT and CDR2 FQDESV (reference sequence). This CDR3 is 13 amino acids long. The CDR3: CASSSDSRNEQFF. As DNA, the CDR3 is TGTGCCAGCAGCTCAGACTCGCGCAATGAGCAGTTCTTC. The variable domain in full, completed from reference TRBV11-1 and TRBJ2-1, reads EAEVAQSPRYKITEKSQAVAFWCDPISGHATLYWYRQILGQGPELLVQFQDESVVDDSQLPKDRFSAERLKGVDSTLKIQPAELGDSAMYLCASSSDSRNEQFFGPGTRLTVL.

This chain links TRBV28 with TRBJ2-5; 10 nucleotides line up with TRBD1. Germline values: CDR1 MDHEN, CDR2 SYDVKM. The CDR3 is 14 amino acids. J lost 4 bases, V lost 7 bases, and 6 bases had no gene match. As DNA, the CDR3 is TGTGCCAGCAAGGGACAGGGGTGGTCAGAGACCCAGTACTTC. It translates to CASKGQGWSETQYF.

The V gene is TRBV10-3, the J gene TRBJ2-2; 8 bases agree with TRBD2. The trim removed 0 bases at V and 6 bases at J, leaving 3 bases unmatched. The CDR3 has 15 residues. Germline V CDR1 and CDR2: ENHRY, SYGVKD. Here the CDR3 reads CAISESGGAPGELFF. CDR3 in DNA: TGTGCCATCAGTGAGTCCGGGGGGGCCCCCGGGGAGCTGTTTTTT.